This T cell receptor (beta chain) was recorded in a study of vaccination effects on CD4 cells after COVID-19. As for the study in general: Post-vaccine sampling occurred a median 72 days after the second dose.

Sequencing followed a ViraFEST assay step that expanded antigen-specific CD4+ T cells with viral peptide pools. Having been cultured for less than 13 days, the cells underwent CD4+ T cell isolation. Participants completed two doses of the BNT162b2 or mRNA-1273 vaccine. Each well held 1.5 million to 2 million PBMC cultured with about 9.1 ug/ml peptides and approximately 11 IU/ml IL-2. Cells had half their medium changed to IL-2 medium on days 3 and 7. Findings of the study overall: Marked clonal contraction of both clone types appeared late after vaccination.

Germline-derived CDR1 and CDR2 are KGHDR and SFDVKD. The CDR3 has 15 amino acids. The germline V and J ends were trimmed by 6 bases and 3 bases, with 14 bases remaining between them. This clone was detected only once. Its matching antigen is unknown. Data came from immunoSEQ multiplex PCR; TCRdb stores just in-frame clones and leaves some out. Seen here are more than 65,000 clones, around 80% observed once, and the top ten hold approximately 1.2%. Sequencing used CD4+ T cells from PBMCs cultured with HCoV-229E spike peptides, obtained after COVID-19 vaccination. The chain couples TRBV24-1 to TRBJ2-4; a possible D gene is TRBD2 (7 bases). The sequence derives from a human donor who received a COVID-19 vaccine. The CDR3 here is CATSPTGGDKNIQYF. The DNA for the CDR3 is TGTGCCACCAGTCCGACGGGGGGCGACAAAAACATTCAGTACTTC.